One and the same sample provided the 10 T cell receptor beta chains below, sequenced in a study of blood T cell repertoires in COVID-19. The table came from immunoSEQ multiplex PCR; TCRdb's copy has only in-frame clones and leaves some out. The data contain over 120,000 clones, just under 85% of them singletons. Sequencing was done on a sample of peripheral blood. These TCRs come from a woman aged 80 or over with acute or convalescent COVID-19.

This clone came up once. The V and J genes are TRBV9 and TRBJ1-1; D possibly corresponds to TRBD1 (5 bases). CDR1 is SGDLS, CDR2 YYNGEE, per germline. With 0 bases removed from V and 4 bases from J, the gap between germline ends came to 10 bases. CDR3 length: 14 amino acids. The CDR3 is CASSVAGRSTEAFF. The CDR3 bases are TGTGCCAGCAGCGTAGCAGGGAGGTCCACTGAAGCTTTCTTT. Drawing the rest from reference TRBV9 and TRBJ1-1, the complete variable domain is DSGVTQTPKHLITATGQRVTLRCSPRSGDLSVYWYQQSLDQGLQFLIQYYNGEERAKGNILERFSAQQFPDLHSELNLSSLELGDSALYFCASSVAGRSTEAFFGQGTRLTVV.

Only a few counts were recorded for this clone. The J gene is TRBJ1-2, the V gene TRBV7-4; D unresolved. The germline CDR1 and CDR2 sequences are SGHVT and SQSDAQ. V lost 11 bases to trimming and J lost 6 bases, with 16 bases between them. The CDR3 is 12 amino acids. The CDR3 DNA reads as TGTGCCTTATTGGGAGGGTTTCATGGCTACACCTTC. It yields the protein CALLGGFHGYTF.

The V gene is TRBV18, the J gene TRBJ1-1; 9 nucleotides agree with TRBD1. V was pared by 2 bases and J by 4 bases, with 2 bases of the junction left unmatched. Germline CDR1 reads KGHSH; CDR2 reads LQKENI. The CDR3 sequence is 14 residues long. In DNA, the CDR3 is TGTGCCAGCTCACCAATGACAGGGGGCACTGAAGCTTTCTTT. Translation: CASSPMTGGTEAFF. Based on the CDR3 plus reference TRBV18 and TRBJ1-1, the full variable domain is NAGVMQNPRHLVRRRGQEARLRCSPMKGHSHVYWYRQLPEEGLKFMVYLQKENIIDESGMPKERFSAEFPKEGPSILRIQQVVRGDSAAYFCASSPMTGGTEAFFGQGTRLTVV.

In its sample, this clone was seen a few times. V usage is TRBV3-1 (or the pseudogene TRBV3-2) and J usage is TRBJ1-1, with D possibly matching TRBD1 (6 bases). The CDR3 sequence is 14 residues long. V lost 6 bases, J lost 4 bases, and 15 bases lay in between. The V gene's germline CDR1 is LGHDT and CDR2 YNNKEL (reference sequence). The CDR3 region has the DNA TGTGCCAGCAGTCCTCAGGGGCTGAGCACTGAAGCTTTCTTT. This translates into CASSPQGLSTEAFF.

V is TRBV30 and J is TRBJ1-2, with TRBD1 matching 7 bases. Germline CDR1 and CDR2: GTSNPN and SVGIG (reference sequence). This CDR3 is 14 amino acids long. Unmatched junction bases numbered 2, after V lost 0 bases and J lost 1 base. CDR3 bases: TGTGCCTGGAGTGTGAGGGGGCTTAACTATGGCTACACCTTC. The encoded protein is CAWSVRGLNYGYTF.

The J gene is TRBJ1-3, the V gene TRBV7-3, with 7 bases matching TRBD1. The junction had 4 bases not matched to a gene; V was cut back by 2 bases and J by 0 bases. There are 16 residues in the CDR3. Germline CDR1 SGHTA, CDR2 FQGTGA. The CDR3 loop is CASSLLGQSSGNTIYF. CDR3 sequence (DNA): TGTGCCAGCAGCTTATTGGGACAGAGCTCTGGAAACACCATATATTTT.

The chain joins TRBV5-1 to TRBJ2-5; 13 bases align to TRBD2. The CDR3 loop spans 19 amino acids. Losses at the gene ends were 4 bases for V and 5 bases for J; bases not matched to a gene: 17. CDR1 is SGHRS and CDR2 is YFSETQ in the germline V gene. The CDR3 DNA is TGCGCCAGCAGCACCCCGAATCGGACTAGCGGGGGCCTTCTCGAGACCCAGTACTTC. Translating it yields CASSTPNRTSGGLLETQYF.

The genes are TRBV18 and TRBJ1-5; the D gene is possibly TRBD1 (5 bases). This CDR3 spans 16 amino acids. Germline CDR1 and CDR2: KGHSH and LQKENI. Trimming took off 2 bases at V and 11 bases at J, with 22 bases between the two ends. The chain's CDR3 is CASSPYRDRDGKTQHF. The CDR3 bases are TGTGCCAGCTCACCATATCGAGACAGAGACGGTAAGACCCAGCATTTT.

V usage is TRBV19 and J usage is TRBJ2-5; 9 bases are shared with TRBD1. Germline V gene lookup returns CDR1 LNHDA and CDR2 SQIVND (reference sequence). The trim removed 4 bases at V and 5 bases at J, leaving 8 bases unmatched. This CDR3 has 15 residues. The CDR3 DNA follows: TGTGCCAGTAGTACAACAGGGACAGGGCCGGAGACCCAGTACTTC. Protein sequence: CASSTTGTGPETQYF.

The V call is TRBV9, the J call TRBJ2-3; D might be TRBD2 (6 bases). Trimming stripped 4 bases from V and 8 bases from J, with 11 bases between. The CDR3 is made up of 12 amino acids. The germline CDR1 and CDR2 sequences are SGDLS and YYNGEE. CDR3 nucleotides: TGTGCCAGCAGCTTCATGGGGGGTACGCAGTATTTT. Translation gives CASSFMGGTQYF.